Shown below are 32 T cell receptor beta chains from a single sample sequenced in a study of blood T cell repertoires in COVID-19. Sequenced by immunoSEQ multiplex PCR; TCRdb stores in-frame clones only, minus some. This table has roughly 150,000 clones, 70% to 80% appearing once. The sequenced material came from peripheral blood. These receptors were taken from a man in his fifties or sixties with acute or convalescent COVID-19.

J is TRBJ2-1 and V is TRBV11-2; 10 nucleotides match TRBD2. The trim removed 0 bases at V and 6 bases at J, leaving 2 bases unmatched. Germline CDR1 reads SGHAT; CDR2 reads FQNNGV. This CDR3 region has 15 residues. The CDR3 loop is CASSLDRTSGNEQFF. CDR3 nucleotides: TGTGCCAGCAGCTTAGATCGGACTAGCGGCAATGAGCAGTTCTTC.

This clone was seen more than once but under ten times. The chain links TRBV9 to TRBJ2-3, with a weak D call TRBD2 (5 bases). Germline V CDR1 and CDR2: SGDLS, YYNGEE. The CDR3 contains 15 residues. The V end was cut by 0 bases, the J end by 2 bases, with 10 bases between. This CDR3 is CASSVVGAPTDTQYF. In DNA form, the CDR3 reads TGTGCCAGCAGCGTAGTGGGAGCGCCCACAGATACGCAGTATTTT.

The CDR3 DNA reads as TGTGCCAGTAGTGTGCGGCGCGGGCCGGGGGGAGAGCAGTACTTC. This translates into CASSVRRGPGGEQYF. J is TRBJ2-7 and V is TRBV19, with 7 nucleotides matching TRBD2. The CDR3 extends over 15 amino acids. From germline, CDR1 is LNHDA and CDR2 SQIVND (reference sequence). The junction had 14 bases not matched to a gene; V was cut back by 5 bases and J by 7 bases.

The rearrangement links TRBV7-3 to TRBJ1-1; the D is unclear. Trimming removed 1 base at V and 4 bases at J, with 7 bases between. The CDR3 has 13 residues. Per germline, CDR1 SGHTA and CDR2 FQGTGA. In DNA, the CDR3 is TGTGCCAGCAGCTTAAAAGGAGGCACTGAAGCTTTCTTT. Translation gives CASSLKGGTEAFF.

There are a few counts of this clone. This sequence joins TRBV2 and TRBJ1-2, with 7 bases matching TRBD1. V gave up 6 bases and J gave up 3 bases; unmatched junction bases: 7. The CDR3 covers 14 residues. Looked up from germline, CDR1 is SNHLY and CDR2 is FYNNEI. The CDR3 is CASRTGDSYYGYTF. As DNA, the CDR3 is TGTGCCAGCAGGACCGGGGACAGTTACTATGGCTACACCTTC.

CDR3: CASSGLAGGLYEQYF. The CDR3 DNA reads TGCGCCAGCTCCGGACTAGCGGGGGGGCTCTACGAGCAGTACTTC. The V gene is TRBV5-1, the J gene TRBJ2-7; the match to TRBD2 covers 15 bases. This CDR3 comprises 15 residues. The germline CDR1 and CDR2 sequences are SGHRS and YFSETQ. Germline trimming cut 7 bases from V and 3 bases from J; bases unmatched to any gene: 5.

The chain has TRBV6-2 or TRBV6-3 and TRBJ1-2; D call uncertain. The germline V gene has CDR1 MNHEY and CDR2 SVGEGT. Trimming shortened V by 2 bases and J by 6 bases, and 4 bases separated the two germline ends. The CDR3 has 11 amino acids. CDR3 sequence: CASSYPNGYTF. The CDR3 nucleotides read TGTGCCAGCAGTTACCCTAATGGCTACACCTTC.

DNA for the CDR3: TGTGCCAGCAGTTTAAGGGGGAAGGGCGTGAACACTGAAGCTTTCTTT. This sequence encodes CASSLRGKGVNTEAFF. The V call is TRBV28, the J call TRBJ1-1, with a weak D call TRBD1 (6 bases). The CDR3 has 16 amino acids. The germline V gene has CDR1 MDHEN and CDR2 SYDVKM. V was clipped by 2 bases and J by 0 bases, with 13 bases between them.

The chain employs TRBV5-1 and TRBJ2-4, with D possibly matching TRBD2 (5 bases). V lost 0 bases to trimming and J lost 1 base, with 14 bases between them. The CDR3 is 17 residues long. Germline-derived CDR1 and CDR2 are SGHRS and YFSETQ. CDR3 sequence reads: CASSLASSRGAKNIQYF. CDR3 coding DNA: TGCGCCAGCAGCTTGGCTTCCAGTCGAGGGGCCAAAAACATTCAGTACTTC.

CDR3 in DNA: TGTGCCAGCAGTTCGTACAGATCCTACGAGCAGTACTTC. Translation: CASSSYRSYEQYF. The chain carries TRBV6-2 or TRBV6-3 and TRBJ2-7; no definite D call. Trimming shortened V by 4 bases and J by 1 base, and 8 bases separated the two germline ends. Germline lookup yields CDR1 MNHEY and CDR2 SVGEGT. The CDR3 sequence is 13 residues long.

CDR3 residues: CASSFLGHLTYEQYF. The CDR3 bases are TGTGCCAGCAGTTTTTTAGGACACTTAACCTACGAGCAGTACTTC. The gene calls are TRBV28 and TRBJ2-7; tentatively, D is TRBD1 (5 bases). Per the germline V gene, CDR1 is MDHEN and CDR2 is SYDVKM. The CDR3 covers 15 residues. With 3 bases removed from V and 2 bases from J, the gap between germline ends came to 14 bases.

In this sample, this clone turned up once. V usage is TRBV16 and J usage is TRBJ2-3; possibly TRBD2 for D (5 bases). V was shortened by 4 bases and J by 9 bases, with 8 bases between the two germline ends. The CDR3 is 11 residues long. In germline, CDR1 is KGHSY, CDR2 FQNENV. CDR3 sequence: CASSLRETQYF. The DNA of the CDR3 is TGTGCCAGCAGCCTGAGGGAAACGCAGTATTTT.

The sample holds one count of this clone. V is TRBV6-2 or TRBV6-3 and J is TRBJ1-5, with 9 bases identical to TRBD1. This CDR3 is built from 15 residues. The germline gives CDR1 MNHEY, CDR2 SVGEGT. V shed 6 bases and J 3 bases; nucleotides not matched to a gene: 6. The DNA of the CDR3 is TGTGCCAGCAGCCTGGGACAGGGATCCAATCAGCCCCAGCATTTT. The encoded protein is CASSLGQGSNQPQHF.

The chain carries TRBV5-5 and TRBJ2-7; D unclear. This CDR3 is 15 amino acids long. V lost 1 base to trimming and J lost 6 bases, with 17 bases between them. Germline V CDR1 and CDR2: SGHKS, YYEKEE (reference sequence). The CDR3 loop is CASSLSITDLGEQYF. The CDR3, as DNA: TGTGCCAGCAGCTTGTCTATAACAGACCTGGGCGAGCAGTACTTC.

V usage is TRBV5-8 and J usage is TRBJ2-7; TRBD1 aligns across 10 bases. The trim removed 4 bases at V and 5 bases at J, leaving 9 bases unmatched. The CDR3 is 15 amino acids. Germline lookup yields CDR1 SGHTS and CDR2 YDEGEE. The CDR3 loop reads CASSQRTGGENEQYF. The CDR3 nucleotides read TGTGCCAGCAGCCAACGGACAGGGGGAGAAAACGAGCAGTACTTC.

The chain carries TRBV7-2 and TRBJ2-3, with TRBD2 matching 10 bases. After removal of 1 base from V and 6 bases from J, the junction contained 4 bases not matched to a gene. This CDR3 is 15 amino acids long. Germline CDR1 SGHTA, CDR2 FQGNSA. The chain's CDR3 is CASSLVLAGYDTQYF. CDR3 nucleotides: TGTGCCAGCAGCTTAGTACTAGCGGGGTACGATACGCAGTATTTT.

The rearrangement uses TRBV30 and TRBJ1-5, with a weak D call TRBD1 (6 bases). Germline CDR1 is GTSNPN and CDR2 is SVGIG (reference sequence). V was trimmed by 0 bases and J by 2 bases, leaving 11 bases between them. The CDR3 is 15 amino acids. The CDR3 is CAWSVRGAGNQPQHF. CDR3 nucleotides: TGTGCCTGGAGTGTACGGGGGGCTGGCAATCAGCCCCAGCATTTT.

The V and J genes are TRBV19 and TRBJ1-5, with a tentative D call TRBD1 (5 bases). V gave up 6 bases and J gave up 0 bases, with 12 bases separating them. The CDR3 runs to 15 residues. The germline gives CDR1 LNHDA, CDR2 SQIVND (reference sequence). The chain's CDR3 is CASRRQRFSNQPQHF. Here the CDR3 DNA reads TGTGCCAGTAGGCGACAGCGTTTTAGCAATCAGCCCCAGCATTTT.

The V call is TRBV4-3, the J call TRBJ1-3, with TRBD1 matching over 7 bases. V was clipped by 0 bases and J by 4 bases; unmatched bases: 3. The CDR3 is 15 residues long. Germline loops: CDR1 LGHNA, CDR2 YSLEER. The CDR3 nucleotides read TGCGCCAGCAGCCAAGACAGGGGGATAGGAAACACCATATATTTT. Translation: CASSQDRGIGNTIYF.

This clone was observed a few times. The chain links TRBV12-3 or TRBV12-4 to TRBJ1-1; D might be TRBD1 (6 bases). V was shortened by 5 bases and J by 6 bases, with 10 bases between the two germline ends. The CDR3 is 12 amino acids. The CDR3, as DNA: TGTGCCAGCAGTCTGGGGACATCTGAAGCTTTCTTT. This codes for CASSLGTSEAFF.

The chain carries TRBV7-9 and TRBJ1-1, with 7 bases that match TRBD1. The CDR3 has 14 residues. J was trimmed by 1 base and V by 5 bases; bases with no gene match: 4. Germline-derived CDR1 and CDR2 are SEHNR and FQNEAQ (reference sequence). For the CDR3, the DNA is TGTGCCAGCAGCCAGGACAGGAGGAACACTGAAGCTTTCTTT. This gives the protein CASSQDRRNTEAFF.

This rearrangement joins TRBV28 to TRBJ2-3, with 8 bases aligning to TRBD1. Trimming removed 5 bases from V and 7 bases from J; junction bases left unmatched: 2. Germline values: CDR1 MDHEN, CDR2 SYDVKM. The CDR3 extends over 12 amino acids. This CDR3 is CASSRQGNTQYF. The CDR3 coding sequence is TGTGCCAGCAGTAGACAGGGGAATACGCAGTATTTT.

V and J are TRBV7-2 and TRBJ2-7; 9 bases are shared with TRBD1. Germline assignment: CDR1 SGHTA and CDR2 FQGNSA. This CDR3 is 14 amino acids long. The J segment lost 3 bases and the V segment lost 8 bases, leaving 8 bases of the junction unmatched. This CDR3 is CASSGQGPVYEQYF. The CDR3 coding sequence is TGTGCCAGCTCAGGACAGGGGCCCGTCTACGAGCAGTACTTC.

CDR3 sequence reads: CASSPLNSGGGETQYF. CDR3 DNA sequence: TGTGCCAGCAGCCCCCTTAATAGCGGGGGAGGTGAGACCCAGTACTTC. This chain links TRBV2 with TRBJ2-5, with 9 bases that match TRBD2. The germline V gene encodes CDR1 SNHLY and CDR2 FYNNEI. The V gene end was trimmed by 6 bases and the J gene end by 5 bases; junction bases not matched to a gene: 13. The CDR3 loop spans 16 amino acids. Supplemented by reference TRBV2 and TRBJ2-5, the full variable domain reads EPEVTQTPSHQVTQMGQEVILRCVPISNHLYFYWYRQILGQKVEFLVSFYNNEISEKSEIFDDQFSVERPDGSNFTLKIRSTKLEDSAMYFCASSPLNSGGGETQYFGPGTRLLVL.

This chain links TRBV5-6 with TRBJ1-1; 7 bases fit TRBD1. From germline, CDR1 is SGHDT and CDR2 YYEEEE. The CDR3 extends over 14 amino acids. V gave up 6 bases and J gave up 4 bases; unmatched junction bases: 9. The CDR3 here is CASNDGTEITEAFF. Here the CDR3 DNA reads TGTGCCAGCAACGACGGGACAGAGATCACTGAAGCTTTCTTT.

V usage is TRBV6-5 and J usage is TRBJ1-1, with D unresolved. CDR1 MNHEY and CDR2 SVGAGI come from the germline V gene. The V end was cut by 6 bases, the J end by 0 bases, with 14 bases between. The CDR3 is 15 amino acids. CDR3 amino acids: CASSSRGTLNTEAFF. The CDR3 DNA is TGTGCCAGCAGCTCGCGAGGCACCTTGAACACTGAAGCTTTCTTT.

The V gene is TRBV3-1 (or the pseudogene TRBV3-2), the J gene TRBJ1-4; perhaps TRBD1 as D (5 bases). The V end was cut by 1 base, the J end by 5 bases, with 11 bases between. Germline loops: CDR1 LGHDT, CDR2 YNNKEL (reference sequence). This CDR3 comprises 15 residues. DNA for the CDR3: TGTGCCAGCAGCCAAGGGACAATTGGGAATGAAAAACTGTTTTTT. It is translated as CASSQGTIGNEKLFF.

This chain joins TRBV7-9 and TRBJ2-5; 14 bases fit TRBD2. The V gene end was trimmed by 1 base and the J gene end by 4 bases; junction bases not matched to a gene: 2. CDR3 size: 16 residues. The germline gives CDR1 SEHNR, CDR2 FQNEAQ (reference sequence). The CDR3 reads CASSLGLAGGRETQYF. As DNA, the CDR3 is TGTGCCAGCAGCTTAGGACTAGCGGGGGGGCGAGAGACCCAGTACTTC.

The CDR3 coding sequence is TGTGCCATCCGCCAACAGCAGAACACTGAAGCTTTCTTT. Amino acids: CAIRQQQNTEAFF. The V call is TRBV10-3, the J call TRBJ1-1; D ambiguous. Trimming removed 8 bases at V and 1 base at J, with 11 bases between. From germline, CDR1 is ENHRY and CDR2 SYGVKD. This CDR3 has 13 residues.

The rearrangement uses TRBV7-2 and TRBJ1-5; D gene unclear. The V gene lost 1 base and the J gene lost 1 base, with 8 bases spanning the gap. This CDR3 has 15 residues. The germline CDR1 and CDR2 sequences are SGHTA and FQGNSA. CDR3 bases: TGTGCCAGCAGCTTAGGGACTGTCAGCAATCAGCCCCAGCATTTT. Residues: CASSLGTVSNQPQHF.

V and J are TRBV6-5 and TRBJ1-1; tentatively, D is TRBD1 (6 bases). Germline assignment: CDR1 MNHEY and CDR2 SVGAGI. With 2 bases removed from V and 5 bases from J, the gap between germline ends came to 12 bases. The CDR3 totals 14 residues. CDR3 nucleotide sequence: TGTGCCAGCAGTTACGGGGGGGGCGGGACTGAAGCTTTCTTT. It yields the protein CASSYGGGGTEAFF.

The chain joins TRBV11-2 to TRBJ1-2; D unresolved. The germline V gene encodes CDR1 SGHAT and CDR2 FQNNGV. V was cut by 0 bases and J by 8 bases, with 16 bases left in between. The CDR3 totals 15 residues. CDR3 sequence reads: CASSLDTFSGYGYTF. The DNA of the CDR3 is TGTGCCAGCAGCTTAGATACTTTTTCAGGTTACGGCTACACCTTC.